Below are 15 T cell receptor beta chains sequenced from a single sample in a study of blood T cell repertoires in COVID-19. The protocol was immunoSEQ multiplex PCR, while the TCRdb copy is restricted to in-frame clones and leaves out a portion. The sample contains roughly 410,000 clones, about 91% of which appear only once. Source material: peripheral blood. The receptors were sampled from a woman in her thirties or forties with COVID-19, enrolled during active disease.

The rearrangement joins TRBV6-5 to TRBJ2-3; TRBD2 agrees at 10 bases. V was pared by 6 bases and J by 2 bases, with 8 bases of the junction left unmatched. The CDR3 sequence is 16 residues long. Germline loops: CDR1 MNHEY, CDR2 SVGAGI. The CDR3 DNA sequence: TGTGCCAGCAGCTACGCCGGACTAGCGGCCACAGATACGCAGTATTTT. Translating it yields CASSYAGLAATDTQYF.

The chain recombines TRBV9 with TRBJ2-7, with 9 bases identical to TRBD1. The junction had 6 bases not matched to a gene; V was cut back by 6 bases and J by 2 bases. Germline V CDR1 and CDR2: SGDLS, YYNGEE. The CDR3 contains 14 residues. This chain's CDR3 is CASTTGGQPYEQYF. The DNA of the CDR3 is TGTGCCAGCACGACAGGGGGGCAACCCTACGAGCAGTACTTC.

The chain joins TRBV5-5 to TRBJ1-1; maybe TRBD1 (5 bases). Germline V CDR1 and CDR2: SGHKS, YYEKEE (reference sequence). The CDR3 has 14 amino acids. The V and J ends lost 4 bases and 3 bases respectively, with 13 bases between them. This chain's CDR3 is CASSEGDGDTEAFF. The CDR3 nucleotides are TGTGCCAGCAGCGAAGGGGATGGGGACACTGAAGCTTTCTTT.

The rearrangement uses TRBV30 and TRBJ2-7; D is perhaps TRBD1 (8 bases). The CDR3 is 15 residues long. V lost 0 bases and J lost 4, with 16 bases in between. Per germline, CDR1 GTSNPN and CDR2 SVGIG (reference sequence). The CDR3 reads CAWSVQGGFPYEQYF. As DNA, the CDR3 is TGTGCCTGGAGTGTACAGGGGGGGTTTCCTTACGAGCAGTACTTC.

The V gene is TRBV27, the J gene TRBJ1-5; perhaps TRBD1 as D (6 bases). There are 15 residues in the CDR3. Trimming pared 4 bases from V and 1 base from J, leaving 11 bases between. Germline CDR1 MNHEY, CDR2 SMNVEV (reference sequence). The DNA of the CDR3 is TGTGCCAGCAGTTACAGGGTCGCGAGCAATCAGCCCCAGCATTTT. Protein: CASSYRVASNQPQHF.

The chain's CDR3 is CASSPRQGPDEKLFF. The DNA for the CDR3 is TGTGCCAGCAGCCCCCGACAGGGGCCCGATGAAAAACTGTTTTTT. The V and J genes are TRBV7-3 and TRBJ1-4, with TRBD1 identical over 8 bases. CDR3 size: 15 residues. Unmatched junction bases numbered 8, after V lost 5 bases and J lost 6 bases. Germline V CDR1 and CDR2: SGHTA, FQGTGA.

CDR3 sequence (DNA): TGTGCCAGCGGACTAGCGGGGACGGAGACCCAGTACTTC. As protein: CASGLAGTETQYF. This sequence joins TRBV5-4 and TRBJ2-5; TRBD2 aligns across 12 bases. The CDR3 totals 13 residues. Germline CDR1 is SGHNT and CDR2 is YYREEE (reference sequence). The junction had 3 bases not matched to a gene; V was cut back by 7 bases and J by 5 bases.

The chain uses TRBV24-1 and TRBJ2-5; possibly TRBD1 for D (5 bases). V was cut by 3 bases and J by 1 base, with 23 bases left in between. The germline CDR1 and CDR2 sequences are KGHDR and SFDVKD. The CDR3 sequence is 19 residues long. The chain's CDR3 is CATSDPGPGQAPPQETQYF. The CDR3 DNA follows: TGTGCCACCAGTGATCCTGGGCCAGGACAAGCCCCACCCCAAGAGACCCAGTACTTC.

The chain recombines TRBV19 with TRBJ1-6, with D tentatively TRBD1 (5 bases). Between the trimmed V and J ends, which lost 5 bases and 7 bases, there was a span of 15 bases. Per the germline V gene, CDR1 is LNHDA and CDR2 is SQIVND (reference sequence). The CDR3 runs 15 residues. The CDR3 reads CASSAPRQGNSPLHF. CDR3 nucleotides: TGTGCCAGTAGTGCCCCCCGGCAGGGAAATTCACCCCTCCACTTT.

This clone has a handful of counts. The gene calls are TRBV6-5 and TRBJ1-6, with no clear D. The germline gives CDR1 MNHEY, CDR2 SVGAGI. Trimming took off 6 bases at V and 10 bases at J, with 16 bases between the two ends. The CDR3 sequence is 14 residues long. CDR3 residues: CASSSLDLGSPLHF. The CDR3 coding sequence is TGTGCCAGCAGCTCACTAGACTTGGGATCACCCCTCCACTTT.

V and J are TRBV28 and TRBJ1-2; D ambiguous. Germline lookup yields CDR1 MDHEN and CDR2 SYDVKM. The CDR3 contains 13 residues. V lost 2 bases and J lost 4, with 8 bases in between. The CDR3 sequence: CASSLTLSYGYTF. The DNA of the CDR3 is TGTGCCAGCAGTTTAACGCTGAGCTATGGCTACACCTTC.

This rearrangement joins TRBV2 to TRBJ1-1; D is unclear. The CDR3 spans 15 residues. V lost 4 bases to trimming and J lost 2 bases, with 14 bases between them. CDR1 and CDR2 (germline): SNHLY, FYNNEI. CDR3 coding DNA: TGTGCCAGCAGTGCCTACATAGGAGCAAACACTGAAGCTTTCTTT. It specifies CASSAYIGANTEAFF.

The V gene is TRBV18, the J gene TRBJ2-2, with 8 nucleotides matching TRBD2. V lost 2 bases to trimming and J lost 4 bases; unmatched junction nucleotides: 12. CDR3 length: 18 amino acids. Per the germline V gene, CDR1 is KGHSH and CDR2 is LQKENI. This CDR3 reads CASSPRAKREWGTGELFF. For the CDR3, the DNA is TGTGCCAGCTCACCAAGGGCGAAGCGGGAGTGGGGCACCGGGGAGCTGTTTTTT.

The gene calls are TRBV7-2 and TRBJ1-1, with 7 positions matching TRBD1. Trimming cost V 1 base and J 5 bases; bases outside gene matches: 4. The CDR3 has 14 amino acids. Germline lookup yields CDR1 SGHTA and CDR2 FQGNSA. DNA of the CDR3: TGTGCCAGCAGCTTAGTACAGGGGATAACTGAAGCTTTCTTT. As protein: CASSLVQGITEAFF.

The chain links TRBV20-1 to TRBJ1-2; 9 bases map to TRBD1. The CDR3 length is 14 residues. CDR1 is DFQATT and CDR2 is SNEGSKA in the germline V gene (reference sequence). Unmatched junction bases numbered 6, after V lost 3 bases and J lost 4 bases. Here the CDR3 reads CSASRDRDTYGYTF. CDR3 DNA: TGCAGTGCTAGTAGGGACAGGGATACCTATGGCTACACCTTC.